These 17 T cell receptor beta chains were sequenced from one sample in a study of OX40 agonist ivuxolimab in advanced cancers. The library was made by the immunoSEQ multiplex PCR assay. TCRdb took over this immuneACCESS table, retaining in-frame rearrangements with V and J assigned. Such tables are incomplete; in checked studies, under half of the missing clones stem from an unresolved V gene, and the remainder is unexplained. For this sample there are some 57,000 clones; approximately 86% appear just once. The ten largest clones represent 0.52% of the sample. The sequencing here drew on CD4+ or CD8+ T cells sorted from blood, taken in a trial of the OX40 agonist ivuxolimab. These receptors all come from an adult with an advanced solid tumor such as melanoma, head and neck, liver or kidney cancer.

This chain uses TRBV29-1 with TRBJ1-5; tentatively, D is TRBD1 (5 bases). In germline, CDR1 is SQVTM, CDR2 ANQGSEA. V lost 7 bases and J lost 4, with 14 bases in between. The CDR3 length is 13 residues. The CDR3 here is CSAGTGGNQPQHF. For the CDR3, the DNA is TGCAGCGCCGGGACCGGGGGGAATCAGCCCCAGCATTTT.

CDR3 DNA sequence: TGCGCCAGCAGCTTGGGGGTAGCGGGAGCGCTAAGCGGTGGAGATACGCAGTATTTT. Protein product: CASSLGVAGALSGGDTQYF. V usage is TRBV5-1 and J usage is TRBJ2-3, with 9 positions matching TRBD2. CDR1 and CDR2 from the germline V gene are SGHRS and YFSETQ. The V segment lost 0 bases and the J segment 5 bases; nucleotides outside the gene matches: 16. The CDR3 consists of 19 residues.

As DNA, the CDR3 is TGTGCCAGCACCAAAACAGGGGAGAGTGAGCAGTTCTTC. It translates to CASTKTGESEQFF. The rearrangement uses TRBV14 and TRBJ2-1; 7 bases fit TRBD1. The V gene's germline CDR1 is SGHDN and CDR2 FVKESK. V dropped 7 bases and J dropped 9; count of bases not matched to a gene: 9. The CDR3 has 13 amino acids.

This chain connects TRBV5-1 to TRBJ2-5; D might be TRBD2 (6 bases). The CDR3 runs 15 residues. Germline values: CDR1 SGHRS, CDR2 YFSETQ. V dropped 1 base and J dropped 4 bases, with 14 bases sitting between them. The CDR3 DNA reads as TGCGCCAGCAGCTTGAACCCGGGAGCTGGAGAGACCCAGTACTTC. Protein product: CASSLNPGAGETQYF.

This sequence joins TRBV10-1 and TRBJ2-5; 7 nucleotides align to TRBD1. V shed 3 bases and J 5 bases; nucleotides not matched to a gene: 9. The CDR3 is made up of 15 amino acids. CDR1 is WNHNN, CDR2 SYGVQD, per germline (reference sequence). CDR3 residues: CASSEEGQGVETQYF. CDR3 bases: TGCGCCAGCAGTGAAGAGGGGCAGGGGGTTGAGACCCAGTACTTC.

This chain uses TRBV7-2 with TRBJ2-3, with a possible D match to TRBD2 (5 bases). V was trimmed by 2 bases and J by 1 base, leaving 7 bases between them. Germline loops: CDR1 SGHTA, CDR2 FQGNSA. This CDR3 contains 14 residues. In DNA, the CDR3 is TGTGCCAGCAGCTTACCCGGGGGCACAGATACGCAGTATTTT. Amino acids: CASSLPGGTDTQYF.

By sample fraction, this clone is medium-sized (0.01 to 0.1%). The gene calls are TRBV5-4 and TRBJ1-5, with D uncertain. Germline CDR1 SGHNT, CDR2 YYREEE (reference sequence). The CDR3 loop spans 13 amino acids. The V end lost 0 bases, the J end lost 3 bases, and 4 bases lay between the germline ends. CDR3 in amino acids: CASSLGTNQPQHF. In DNA form, the CDR3 reads TGTGCCAGCAGCTTGGGAACCAATCAGCCCCAGCATTTT.

The chain recombines TRBV11-2 with TRBJ2-1; no firm D call. This CDR3 has 15 amino acids. Per the germline V gene, CDR1 is SGHAT and CDR2 is FQNNGV. V was cut by 2 bases and J by 0 bases, with 8 bases left in between. CDR3 sequence (DNA): TGTGCCAGCAGCTTACGAAAGAGCTCCTACAATGAGCAGTTCTTC. Translating gives CASSLRKSSYNEQFF.

V usage is TRBV27 and J usage is TRBJ2-7; no reliable D call. The germline V gene encodes CDR1 MNHEY and CDR2 SMNVEV (reference sequence). V gave up 10 bases and J gave up 2 bases, with 12 bases separating them. CDR3 length: 12 residues. The CDR3 protein is CATGRLAYEQYF. CDR3 DNA sequence: TGTGCCACGGGCCGCCTCGCCTACGAGCAGTACTTC.

The chain is built from TRBV4-1 and TRBJ1-3; possibly TRBD1 for D (5 bases). V lost 4 bases and J lost 0, with 13 bases in between. CDR3 length: 16 residues. The germline V gene encodes CDR1 MGHRA and CDR2 YSYEKL. CDR3 nucleotides: TGCGCCAGCAGCCGGGGTTGGGGCGACTCTGGAAACACCATATATTTT. The encoded protein is CASSRGWGDSGNTIYF.

This clone was seen more than once but under ten times. The chain has TRBV14 and TRBJ1-1, with D maybe TRBD1 (5 bases). This CDR3 has 15 amino acids. Trimming cost V 7 bases and J 0 bases, with 15 bases left between them. Germline CDR1 and CDR2: SGHDN and FVKESK. The CDR3 protein is CASIQESNMNTEAFF. Written as DNA, the CDR3 is TGTGCCAGCATACAGGAGTCGAACATGAACACTGAAGCTTTCTTT.

The chain links TRBV7-2 to TRBJ1-2, with a weak D call TRBD1 (6 bases). Germline V lookup: CDR1 SGHTA, CDR2 FQGNSA. The CDR3 runs 13 residues. The V gene lost 2 bases and the J gene lost 4 bases, with 8 bases spanning the gap. The CDR3 nucleotides read TGTGCCAGCAGCTTAAAGGGGGGCTATGGCTACACCTTC. It yields the protein CASSLKGGYGYTF.

The V gene is TRBV10-2, the J gene TRBJ1-5; a weak D match, TRBD1 (6 bases). Germline loops: CDR1 WSHSY, CDR2 SAAADI. Trimming cost V 3 bases and J 5 bases, with 11 bases left between them. The CDR3 contains 14 residues. The CDR3, as DNA: TGCGCCAGCAGTGACTCAGGGGTGGATCAGCCCCAGCATTTT. Translation gives CASSDSGVDQPQHF.

The chain carries TRBV5-5 and TRBJ1-5; D gene unclear. The germline V gene encodes CDR1 SGHKS and CDR2 YYEKEE (reference sequence). Trimming removed 0 bases at V and 0 bases at J, with 7 bases between. This CDR3 has 15 residues. CDR3: CASSLGGYSNQPQHF. The CDR3 region has the DNA TGTGCCAGCAGCTTGGGAGGATATAGCAATCAGCCCCAGCATTTT.

The rearrangement links TRBV5-1 to TRBJ1-2, with D tentatively TRBD1 (6 bases). V was pared by 0 bases and J by 8 bases, with 11 bases between. The CDR3 covers 13 residues. Germline V gives CDR1 SGHRS, CDR2 YFSETQ. Written as DNA, the CDR3 is TGCGCCAGCAGCTTGGCCGGGGGCGGAGGCTACACCTTC. Its translation is CASSLAGGGGYTF. Variable domain in full (rest from reference TRBV5-1 and TRBJ1-2): KAGVTQTPRYLIKTRGQQVTLSCSPISGHRSVSWYQQTPGQGLQFLFEYFSETQRNKGNFPGRFSGRQFSNSRSEMNVSTLELGDSALYLCASSLAGGGGYTFGSGTRLTVV.

V gene TRBV9 combines with J gene TRBJ1-1, with TRBD1 as a possible D gene (5 bases). The length of the CDR3 is 13 residues. Trimming took 4 bases from V and 1 from J, leaving 8 bases between them. Germline V gives CDR1 SGDLS, CDR2 YYNGEE. The CDR3, as DNA: TGTGCCAGCAGCTACGGACAGAACACTGAAGCTTTCTTT. It yields the protein CASSYGQNTEAFF.

This chain links TRBV11-1 with TRBJ1-2, with 7 bases lining up with TRBD1. Germline V gene lookup returns CDR1 SGHAT and CDR2 FQDESV (reference sequence). This CDR3 is built from 15 residues. J was trimmed by 2 bases and V by 2 bases; bases with no gene match: 5. This chain's CDR3 is CASSLRQGRNYGYTF. The CDR3 coding sequence is TGTGCCAGCAGCTTACGACAGGGCCGGAACTATGGCTACACCTTC.